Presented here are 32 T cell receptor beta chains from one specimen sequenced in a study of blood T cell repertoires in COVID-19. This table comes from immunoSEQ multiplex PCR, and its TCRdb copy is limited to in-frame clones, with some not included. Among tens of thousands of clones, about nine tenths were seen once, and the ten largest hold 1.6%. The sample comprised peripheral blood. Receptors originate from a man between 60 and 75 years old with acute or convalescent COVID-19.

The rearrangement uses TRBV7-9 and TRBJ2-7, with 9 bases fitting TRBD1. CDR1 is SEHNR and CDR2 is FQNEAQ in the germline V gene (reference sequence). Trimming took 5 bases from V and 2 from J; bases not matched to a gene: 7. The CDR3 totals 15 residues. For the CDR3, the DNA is TGTGCCAGCAGCGGTTTAGGACAGGGGACCTACGAGCAGTACTTC. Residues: CASSGLGQGTYEQYF.

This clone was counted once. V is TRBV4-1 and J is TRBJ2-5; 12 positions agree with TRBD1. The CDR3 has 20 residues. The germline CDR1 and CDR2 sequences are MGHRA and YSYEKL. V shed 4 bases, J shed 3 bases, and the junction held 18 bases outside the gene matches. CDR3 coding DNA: TGCGCCAGCAGCCGCTTGACAGGGACAGGGGGCCCTGGCCTGAAAGAGACCCAGTACTTC. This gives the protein CASSRLTGTGGPGLKETQYF.

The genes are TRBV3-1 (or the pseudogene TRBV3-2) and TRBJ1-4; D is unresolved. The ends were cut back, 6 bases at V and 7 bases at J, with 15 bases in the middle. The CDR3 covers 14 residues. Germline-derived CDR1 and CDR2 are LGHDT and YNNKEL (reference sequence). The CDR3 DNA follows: TGTGCCAGCAGTTTCAGAGGAGGCGGTGAAAAACTGTTTTTT. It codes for CASSFRGGGEKLFF.

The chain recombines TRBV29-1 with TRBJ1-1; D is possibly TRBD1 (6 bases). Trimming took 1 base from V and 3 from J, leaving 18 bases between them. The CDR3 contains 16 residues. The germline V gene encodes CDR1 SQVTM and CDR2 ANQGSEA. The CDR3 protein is CSVEGGKGDVDTEAFF. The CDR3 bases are TGCAGCGTTGAAGGCGGAAAGGGGGACGTTGACACTGAAGCTTTCTTT.

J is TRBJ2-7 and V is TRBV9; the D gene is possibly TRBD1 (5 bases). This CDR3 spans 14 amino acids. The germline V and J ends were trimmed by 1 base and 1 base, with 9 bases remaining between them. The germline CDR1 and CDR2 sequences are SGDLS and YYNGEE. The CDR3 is CASSVSDSSYEQYF. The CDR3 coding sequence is TGTGCCAGCAGCGTATCTGACAGTTCCTACGAGCAGTACTTC.

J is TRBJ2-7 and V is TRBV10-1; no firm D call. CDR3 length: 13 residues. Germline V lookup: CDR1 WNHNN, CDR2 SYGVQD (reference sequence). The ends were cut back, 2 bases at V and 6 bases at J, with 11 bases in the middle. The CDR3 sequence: CASSENDFGEQYF. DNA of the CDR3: TGCGCCAGCAGTGAGAACGATTTCGGCGAGCAGTACTTC.

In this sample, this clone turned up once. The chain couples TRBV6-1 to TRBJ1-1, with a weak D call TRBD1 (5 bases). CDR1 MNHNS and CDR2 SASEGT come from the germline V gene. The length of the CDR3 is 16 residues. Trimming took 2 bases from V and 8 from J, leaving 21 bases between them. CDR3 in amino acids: CASSERAPILQGEAFF. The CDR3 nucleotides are TGTGCCAGCAGTGAACGAGCACCTATCCTTCAGGGCGAAGCTTTCTTT.

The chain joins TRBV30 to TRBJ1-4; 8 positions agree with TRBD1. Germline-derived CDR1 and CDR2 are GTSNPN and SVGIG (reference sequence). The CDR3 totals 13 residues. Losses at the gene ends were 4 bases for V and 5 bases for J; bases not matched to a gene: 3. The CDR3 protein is CAWNRDRNEKLFF. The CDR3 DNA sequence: TGTGCCTGGAACCGGGACAGGAATGAAAAACTGTTTTTT.

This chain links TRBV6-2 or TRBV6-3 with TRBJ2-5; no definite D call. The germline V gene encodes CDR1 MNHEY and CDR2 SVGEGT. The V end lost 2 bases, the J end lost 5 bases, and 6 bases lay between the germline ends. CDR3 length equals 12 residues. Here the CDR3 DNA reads TGTGCCAGCAGTTACACTGCCGAGACCCAGTACTTC. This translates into CASSYTAETQYF.

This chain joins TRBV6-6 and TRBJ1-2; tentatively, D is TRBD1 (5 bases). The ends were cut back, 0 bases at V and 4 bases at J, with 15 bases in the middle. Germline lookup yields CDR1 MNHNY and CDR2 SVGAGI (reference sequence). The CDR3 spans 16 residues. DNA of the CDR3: TGTGCCAGCAGTTACTCTCGGGCAGGGTGGTCCTATGGCTACACCTTC. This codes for CASSYSRAGWSYGYTF.

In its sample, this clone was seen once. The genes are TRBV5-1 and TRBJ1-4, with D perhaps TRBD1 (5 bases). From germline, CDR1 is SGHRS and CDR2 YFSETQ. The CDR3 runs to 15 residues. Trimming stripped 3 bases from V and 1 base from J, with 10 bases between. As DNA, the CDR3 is TGCGCCAGCAGCTCGGGCAGGGTAACTAATGAAAAACTGTTTTTT. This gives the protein CASSSGRVTNEKLFF.

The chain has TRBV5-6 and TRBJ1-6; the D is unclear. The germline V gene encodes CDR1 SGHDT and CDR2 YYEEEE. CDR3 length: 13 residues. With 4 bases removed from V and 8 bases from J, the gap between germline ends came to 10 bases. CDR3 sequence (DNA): TGTGCCAGCAGCATGGATCCTTATTCACCCCTCCACTTT. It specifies CASSMDPYSPLHF. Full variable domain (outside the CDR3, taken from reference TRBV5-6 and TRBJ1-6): DAGVTQSPTHLIKTRGQQVTLRCSPKSGHDTVSWYQQALGQGPQFIFQYYEEEERQRGNFPDRFSGHQFPNYSSELNVNALLLGDSALYLCASSMDPYSPLHFGNGTRLTVT.

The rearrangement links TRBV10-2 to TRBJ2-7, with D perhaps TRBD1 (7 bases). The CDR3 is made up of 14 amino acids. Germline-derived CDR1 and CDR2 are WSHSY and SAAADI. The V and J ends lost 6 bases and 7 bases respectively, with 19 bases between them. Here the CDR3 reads CASRAGQTFGEQYF. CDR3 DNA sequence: TGCGCCAGCAGGGCGGGACAGACCTTTGGGGAGCAGTACTTC.

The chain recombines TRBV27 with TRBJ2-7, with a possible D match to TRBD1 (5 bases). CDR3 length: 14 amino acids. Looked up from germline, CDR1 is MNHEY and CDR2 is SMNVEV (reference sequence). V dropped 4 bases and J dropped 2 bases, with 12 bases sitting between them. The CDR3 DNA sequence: TGTGCCAGCAGTTATAGGACATCCCCCTACGAGCAGTACTTC. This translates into CASSYRTSPYEQYF.

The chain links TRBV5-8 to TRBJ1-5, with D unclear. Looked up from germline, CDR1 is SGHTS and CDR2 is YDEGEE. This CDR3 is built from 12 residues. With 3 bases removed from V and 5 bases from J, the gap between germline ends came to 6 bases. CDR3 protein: CASSSTHQPQHF. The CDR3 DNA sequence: TGTGCCAGCAGCTCGACTCATCAGCCCCAGCATTTT. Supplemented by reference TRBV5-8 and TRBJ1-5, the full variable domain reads EAGVTQSPTHLIKTRGQQATLRCSPISGHTSVYWYQQALGLGLQFLLWYDEGEERNRGNFPPRFSGRQFPNYSSELNVNALELEDSALYLCASSSTHQPQHFGDGTRLSIL.

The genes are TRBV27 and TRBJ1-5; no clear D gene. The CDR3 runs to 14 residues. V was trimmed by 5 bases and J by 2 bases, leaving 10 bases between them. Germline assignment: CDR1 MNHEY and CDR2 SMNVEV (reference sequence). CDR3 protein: CASSAGVGNQPQHF. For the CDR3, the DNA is TGTGCCAGCAGTGCTGGAGTGGGCAATCAGCCCCAGCATTTT.

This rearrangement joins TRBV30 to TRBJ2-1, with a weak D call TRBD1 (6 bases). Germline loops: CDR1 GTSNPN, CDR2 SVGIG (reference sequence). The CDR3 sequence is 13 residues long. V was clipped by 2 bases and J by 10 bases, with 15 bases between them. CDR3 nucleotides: TGTGCCTGGAGTAGACTACAGGGTGGCGAGCAGTTCTTC. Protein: CAWSRLQGGEQFF.

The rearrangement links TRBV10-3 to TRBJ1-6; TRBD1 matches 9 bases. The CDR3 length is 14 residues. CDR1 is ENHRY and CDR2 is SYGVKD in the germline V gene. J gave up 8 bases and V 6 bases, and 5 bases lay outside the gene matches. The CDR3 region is CAISEGTGHSPLHF. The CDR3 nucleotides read TGTGCCATCAGCGAAGGGACAGGGCATTCACCCCTCCACTTT.

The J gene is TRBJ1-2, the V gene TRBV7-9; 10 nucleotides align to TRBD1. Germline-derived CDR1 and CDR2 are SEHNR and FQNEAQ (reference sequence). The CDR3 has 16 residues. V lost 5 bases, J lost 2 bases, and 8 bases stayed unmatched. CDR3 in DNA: TGTGCCAGCAGCCCGCGACAGGGGGCTACGAACTATGGCTACACCTTC. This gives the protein CASSPRQGATNYGYTF.

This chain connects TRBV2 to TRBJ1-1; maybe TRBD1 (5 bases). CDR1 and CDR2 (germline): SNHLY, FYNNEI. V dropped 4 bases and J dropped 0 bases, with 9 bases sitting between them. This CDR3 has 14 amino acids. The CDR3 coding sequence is TGTGCCAGCAGTGTGCAGGGAATGAACACTGAAGCTTTCTTT. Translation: CASSVQGMNTEAFF.

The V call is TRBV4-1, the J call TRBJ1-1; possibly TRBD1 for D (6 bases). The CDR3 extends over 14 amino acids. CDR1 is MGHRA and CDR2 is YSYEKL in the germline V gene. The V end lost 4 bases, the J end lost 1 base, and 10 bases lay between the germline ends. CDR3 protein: CASSPPGQNTEAFF. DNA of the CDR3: TGCGCCAGCAGCCCACCGGGACAGAACACTGAAGCTTTCTTT.

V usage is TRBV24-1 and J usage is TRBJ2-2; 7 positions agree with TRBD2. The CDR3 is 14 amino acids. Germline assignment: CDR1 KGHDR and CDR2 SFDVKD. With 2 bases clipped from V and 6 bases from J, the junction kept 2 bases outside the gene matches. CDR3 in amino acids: CATSDSGGPGELFF. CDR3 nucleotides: TGTGCCACCAGTGATTCGGGGGGTCCCGGGGAGCTGTTTTTT.

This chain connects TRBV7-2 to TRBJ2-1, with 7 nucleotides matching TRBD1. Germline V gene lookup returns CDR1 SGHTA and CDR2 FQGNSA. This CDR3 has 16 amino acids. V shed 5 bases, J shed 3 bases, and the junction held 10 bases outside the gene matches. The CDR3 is CASSLAGAGGYNEQFF. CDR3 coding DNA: TGTGCCAGCAGCCTCGCCGGGGCAGGGGGCTACAATGAGCAGTTCTTC.

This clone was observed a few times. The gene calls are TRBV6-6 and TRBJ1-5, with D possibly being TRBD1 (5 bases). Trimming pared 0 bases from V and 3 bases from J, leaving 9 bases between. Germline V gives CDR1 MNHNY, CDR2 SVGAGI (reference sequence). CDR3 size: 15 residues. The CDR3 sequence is CASSYSGGSNQPQHF. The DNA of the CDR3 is TGTGCCAGCAGTTACTCTGGGGGGTCCAATCAGCCCCAGCATTTT.

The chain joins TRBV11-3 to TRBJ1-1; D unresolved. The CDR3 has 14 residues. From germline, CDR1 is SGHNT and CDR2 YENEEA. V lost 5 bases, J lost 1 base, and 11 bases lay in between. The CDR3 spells CASSPGGKNTEAFF. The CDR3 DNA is TGTGCCAGCAGCCCGGGAGGTAAGAACACTGAAGCTTTCTTT.

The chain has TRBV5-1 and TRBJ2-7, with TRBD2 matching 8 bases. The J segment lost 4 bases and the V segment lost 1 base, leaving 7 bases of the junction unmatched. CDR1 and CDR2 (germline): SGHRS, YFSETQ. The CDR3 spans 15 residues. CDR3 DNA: TGCGCCAGCAGCTTGACCGGGGGGGATTGGTACGAGCAGTACTTC. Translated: CASSLTGGDWYEQYF.

The CDR3 sequence: CASRSTGYSNQPQHF. CDR3 DNA: TGTGCCAGCAGGTCGACAGGGTATAGCAATCAGCCCCAGCATTTT. This rearrangement joins TRBV2 to TRBJ1-5; 7 positions match TRBD1. This CDR3 is 15 amino acids long. Trimming took 6 bases from V and 0 from J; bases not matched to a gene: 5. Germline V CDR1 and CDR2: SNHLY, FYNNEI.

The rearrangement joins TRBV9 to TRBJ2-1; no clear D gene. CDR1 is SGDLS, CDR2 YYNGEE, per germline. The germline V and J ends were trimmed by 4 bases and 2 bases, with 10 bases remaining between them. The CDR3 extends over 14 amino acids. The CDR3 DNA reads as TGTGCCAGCAGCCCGAGTTTGACCTACAATGAGCAGTTCTTC. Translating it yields CASSPSLTYNEQFF.

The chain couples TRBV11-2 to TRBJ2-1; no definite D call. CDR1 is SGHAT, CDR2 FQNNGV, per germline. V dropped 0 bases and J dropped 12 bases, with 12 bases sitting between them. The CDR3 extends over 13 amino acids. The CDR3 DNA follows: TGTGCCAGCAGCTTAGAGAACCAACAATTGCAGTTCTTC. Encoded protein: CASSLENQQLQFF.

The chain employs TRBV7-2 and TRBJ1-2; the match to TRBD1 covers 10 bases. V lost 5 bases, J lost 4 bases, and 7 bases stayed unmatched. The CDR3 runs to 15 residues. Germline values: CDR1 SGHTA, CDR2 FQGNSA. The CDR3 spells CASSPRQGALYGYTF. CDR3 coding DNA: TGTGCCAGCAGCCCCCGACAGGGGGCCCTCTATGGCTACACCTTC.

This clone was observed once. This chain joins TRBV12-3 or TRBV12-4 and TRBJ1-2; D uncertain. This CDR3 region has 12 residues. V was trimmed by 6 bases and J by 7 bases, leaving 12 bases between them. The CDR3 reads CASSPSGSGYTF. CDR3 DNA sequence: TGTGCCAGCAGCCCTTCAGGCTCTGGCTACACCTTC.

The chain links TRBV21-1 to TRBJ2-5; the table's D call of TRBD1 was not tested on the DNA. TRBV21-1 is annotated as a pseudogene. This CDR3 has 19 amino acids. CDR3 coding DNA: TGTGCCAGCAGCAAAACTACCCCTACGACCGGGACACTCCAAGAGACCCAGTACTTC. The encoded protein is CASSKTTPTTGTLQETQYF.